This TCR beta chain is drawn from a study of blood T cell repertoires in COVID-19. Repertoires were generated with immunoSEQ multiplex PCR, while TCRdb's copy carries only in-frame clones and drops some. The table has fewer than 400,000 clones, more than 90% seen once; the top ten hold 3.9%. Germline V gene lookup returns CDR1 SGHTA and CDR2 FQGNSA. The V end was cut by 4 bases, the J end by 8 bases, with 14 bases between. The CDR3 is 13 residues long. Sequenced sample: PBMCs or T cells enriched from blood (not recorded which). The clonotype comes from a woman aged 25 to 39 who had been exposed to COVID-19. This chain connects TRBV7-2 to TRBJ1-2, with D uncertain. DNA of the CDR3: TGTGCCAGCAGCTCGTTTATTTTCGGGGGCTACACCTTC. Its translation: CASSSFIFGGYTF.